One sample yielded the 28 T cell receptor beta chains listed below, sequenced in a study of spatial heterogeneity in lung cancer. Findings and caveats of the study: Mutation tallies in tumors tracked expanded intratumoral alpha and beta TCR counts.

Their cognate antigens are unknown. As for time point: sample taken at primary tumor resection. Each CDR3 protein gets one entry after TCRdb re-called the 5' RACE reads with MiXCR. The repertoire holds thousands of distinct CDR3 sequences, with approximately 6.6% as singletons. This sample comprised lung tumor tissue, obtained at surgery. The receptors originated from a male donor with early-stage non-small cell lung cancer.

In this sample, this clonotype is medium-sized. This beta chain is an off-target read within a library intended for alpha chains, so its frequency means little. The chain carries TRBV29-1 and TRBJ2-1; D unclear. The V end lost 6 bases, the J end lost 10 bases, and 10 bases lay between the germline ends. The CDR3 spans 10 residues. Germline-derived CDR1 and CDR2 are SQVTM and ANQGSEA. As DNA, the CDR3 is TGCAGCGTCCTGGTTGGGGAGCAGTTCTTC. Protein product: CSVLVGEQFF.

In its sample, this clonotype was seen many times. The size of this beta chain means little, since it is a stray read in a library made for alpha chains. CDR3 coding DNA: TGTGCAGGGGGGGGCACAGATACGCAGTATTTT. Its protein is CAGGGTDTQYF. V and J are TRBV6-1 and TRBJ2-3, with D possibly being TRBD2 (7 bases). Germline-derived CDR1 and CDR2 are MNHNS and SASEGT. The CDR3 sequence is 11 residues long.

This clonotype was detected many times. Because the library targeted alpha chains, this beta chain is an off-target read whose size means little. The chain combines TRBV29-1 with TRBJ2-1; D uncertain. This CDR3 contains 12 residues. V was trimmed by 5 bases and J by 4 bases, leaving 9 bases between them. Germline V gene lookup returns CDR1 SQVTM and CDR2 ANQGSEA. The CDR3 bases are TGCAGCGTTAGCCAGATGTACAATGAGCAGTTCTTC. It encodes CSVSQMYNEQFF.

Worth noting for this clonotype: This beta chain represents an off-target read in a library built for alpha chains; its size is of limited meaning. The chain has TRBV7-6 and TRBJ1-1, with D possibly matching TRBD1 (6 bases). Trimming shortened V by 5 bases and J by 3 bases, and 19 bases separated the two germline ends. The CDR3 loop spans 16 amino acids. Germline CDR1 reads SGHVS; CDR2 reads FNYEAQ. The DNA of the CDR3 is TGTGCCAGCAGCACGTCCGACAGGATGGGGGACACTGAAGCTTTCTTT. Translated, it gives CASSTSDRMGDTEAFF.

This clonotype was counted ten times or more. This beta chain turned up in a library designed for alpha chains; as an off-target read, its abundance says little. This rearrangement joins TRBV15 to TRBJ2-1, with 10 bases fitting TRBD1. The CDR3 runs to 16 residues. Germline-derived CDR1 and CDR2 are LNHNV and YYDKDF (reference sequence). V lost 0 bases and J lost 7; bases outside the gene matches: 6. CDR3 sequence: CATSRDLTGGKNEQFF. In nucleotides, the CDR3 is TGTGCCACCAGCAGAGATCTGACAGGGGGCAAGAATGAGCAGTTCTTC.

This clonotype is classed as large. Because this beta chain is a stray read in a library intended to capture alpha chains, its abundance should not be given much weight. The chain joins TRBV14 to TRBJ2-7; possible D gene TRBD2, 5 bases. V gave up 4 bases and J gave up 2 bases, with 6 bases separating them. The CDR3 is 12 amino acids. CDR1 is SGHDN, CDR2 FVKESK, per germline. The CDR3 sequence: CASSPRAYEQYF. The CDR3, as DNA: TGTGCCAGCAGCCCGCGGGCCTACGAGCAGTACTTC.

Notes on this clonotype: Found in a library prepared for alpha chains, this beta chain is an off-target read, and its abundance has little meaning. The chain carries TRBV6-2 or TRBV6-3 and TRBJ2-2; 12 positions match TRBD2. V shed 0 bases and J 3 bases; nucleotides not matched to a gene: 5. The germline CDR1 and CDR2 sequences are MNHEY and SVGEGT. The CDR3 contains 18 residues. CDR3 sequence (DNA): TGTGCCAGCAGTTACTCAAGGACTAGCGGGATTCACACCGGGGAGCTGTTTTTT. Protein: CASSYSRTSGIHTGELFF.

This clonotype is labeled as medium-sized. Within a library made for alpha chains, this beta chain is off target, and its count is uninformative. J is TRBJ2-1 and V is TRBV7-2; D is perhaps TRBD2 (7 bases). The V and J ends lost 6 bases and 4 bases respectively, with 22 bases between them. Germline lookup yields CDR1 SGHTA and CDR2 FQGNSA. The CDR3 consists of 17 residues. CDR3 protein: CASSRGLAVSLYNEQFF. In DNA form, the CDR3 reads TGTGCCAGCAGTCGGGGGCTAGCGGTATCCTTGTACAATGAGCAGTTCTTC.

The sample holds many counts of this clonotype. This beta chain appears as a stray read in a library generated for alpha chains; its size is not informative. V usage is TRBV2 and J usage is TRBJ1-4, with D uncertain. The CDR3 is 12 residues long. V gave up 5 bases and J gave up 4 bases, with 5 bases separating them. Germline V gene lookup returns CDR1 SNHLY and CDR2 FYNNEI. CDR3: CASSSSNEKLFF. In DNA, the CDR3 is TGTGCCAGCAGTTCGAGTAATGAAAAACTGTTTTTT.

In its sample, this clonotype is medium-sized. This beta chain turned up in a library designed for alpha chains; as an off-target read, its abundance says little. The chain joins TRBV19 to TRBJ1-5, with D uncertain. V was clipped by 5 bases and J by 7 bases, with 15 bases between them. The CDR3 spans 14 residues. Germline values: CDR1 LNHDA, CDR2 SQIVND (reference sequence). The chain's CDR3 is CASSRAGRSQPQHF. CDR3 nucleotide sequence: TGTGCCAGTAGTCGAGCCGGACGGTCGCAGCCCCAGCATTTT.

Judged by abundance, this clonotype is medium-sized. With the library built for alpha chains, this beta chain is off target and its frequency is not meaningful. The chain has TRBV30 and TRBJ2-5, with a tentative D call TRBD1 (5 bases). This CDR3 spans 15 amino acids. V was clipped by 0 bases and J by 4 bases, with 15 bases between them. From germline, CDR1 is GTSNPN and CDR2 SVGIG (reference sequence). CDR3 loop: CAWSVNRNYRETQYF. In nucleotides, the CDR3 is TGTGCCTGGAGTGTTAACAGGAATTATCGAGAGACCCAGTACTTC.

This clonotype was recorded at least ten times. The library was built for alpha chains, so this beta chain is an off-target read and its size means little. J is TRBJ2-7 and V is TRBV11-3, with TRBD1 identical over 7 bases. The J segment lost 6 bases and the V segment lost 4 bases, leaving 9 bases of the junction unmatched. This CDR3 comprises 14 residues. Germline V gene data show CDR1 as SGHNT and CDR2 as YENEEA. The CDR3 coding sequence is TGTGCCAGCAGCTACGGGACAGCTTTGGGCGAGCAGTACGTC. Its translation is CASSYGTALGEQYV.

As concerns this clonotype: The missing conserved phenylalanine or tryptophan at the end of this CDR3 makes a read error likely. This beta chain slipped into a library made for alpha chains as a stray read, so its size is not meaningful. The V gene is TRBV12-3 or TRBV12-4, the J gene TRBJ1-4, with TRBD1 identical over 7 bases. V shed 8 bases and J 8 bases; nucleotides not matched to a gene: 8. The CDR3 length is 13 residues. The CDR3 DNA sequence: TGTGCCAGCGGAGGGGGCGCAAAAGAAAAACTGTTTTAT. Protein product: CASGGGAKEKLFY.

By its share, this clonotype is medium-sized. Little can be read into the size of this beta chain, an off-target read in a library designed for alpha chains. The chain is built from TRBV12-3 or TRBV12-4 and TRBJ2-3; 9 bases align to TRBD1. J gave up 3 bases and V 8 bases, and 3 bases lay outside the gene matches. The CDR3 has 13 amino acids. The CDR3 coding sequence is TGTGCCAGCCGTGGACAGGGGACAGATACGCAGTATTTT. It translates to CASRGQGTDTQYF.

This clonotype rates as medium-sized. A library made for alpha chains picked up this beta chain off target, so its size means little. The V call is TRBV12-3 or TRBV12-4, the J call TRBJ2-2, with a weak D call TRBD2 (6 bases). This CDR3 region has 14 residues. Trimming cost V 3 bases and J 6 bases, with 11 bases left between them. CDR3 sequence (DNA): TGTGCCAGCAGTTTCGGGGGTAGAGCCGGGGAGCTGTTTTTT. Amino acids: CASSFGGRAGELFF.

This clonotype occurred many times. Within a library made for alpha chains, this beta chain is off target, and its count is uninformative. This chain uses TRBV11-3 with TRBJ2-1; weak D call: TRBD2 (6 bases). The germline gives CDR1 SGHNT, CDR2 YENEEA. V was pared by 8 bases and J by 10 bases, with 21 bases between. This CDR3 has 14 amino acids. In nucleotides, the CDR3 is TGTGCCAGCGGTACGGCGGGATCTTTAAGGGAGCAGTTCTTC. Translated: CASGTAGSLREQFF.

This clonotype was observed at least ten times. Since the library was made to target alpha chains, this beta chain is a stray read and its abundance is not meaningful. CDR3 sequence reads: CASRSGQGANTQYF. The CDR3 DNA follows: TGTGCCAGCAGATCGGGACAGGGGGCAAATACGCAGTATTTT. V and J are TRBV6-5 and TRBJ2-3; 12 bases are shared with TRBD1. This CDR3 is 14 amino acids long. Germline CDR1 MNHEY, CDR2 SVGAGI. V dropped 6 bases and J dropped 7; count of bases not matched to a gene: 5.

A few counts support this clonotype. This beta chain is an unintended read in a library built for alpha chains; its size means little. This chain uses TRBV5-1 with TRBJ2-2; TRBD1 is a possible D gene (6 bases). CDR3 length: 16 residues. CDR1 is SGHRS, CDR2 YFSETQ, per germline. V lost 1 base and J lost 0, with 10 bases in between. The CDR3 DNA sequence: TGCGCCAGCAGCTTGCCCAGGGGCGCGAACACCGGGGAGCTGTTTTTT. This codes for CASSLPRGANTGELFF.

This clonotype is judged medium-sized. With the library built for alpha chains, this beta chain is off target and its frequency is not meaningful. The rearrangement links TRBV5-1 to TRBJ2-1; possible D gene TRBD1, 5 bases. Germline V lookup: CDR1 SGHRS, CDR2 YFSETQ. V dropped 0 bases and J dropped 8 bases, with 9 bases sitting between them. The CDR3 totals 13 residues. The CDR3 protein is CASSLEGVDEQFF. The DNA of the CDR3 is TGCGCCAGCAGCTTGGAAGGGGTCGATGAGCAGTTCTTC.

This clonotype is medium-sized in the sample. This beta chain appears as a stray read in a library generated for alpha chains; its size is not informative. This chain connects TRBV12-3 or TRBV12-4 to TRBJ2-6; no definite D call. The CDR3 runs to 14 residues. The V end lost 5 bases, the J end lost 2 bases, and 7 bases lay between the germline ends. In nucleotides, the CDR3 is TGTGCCAGCAGTCTAGGGCCTGGGGCCAACGTCCTGACTTTC. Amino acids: CASSLGPGANVLTF.

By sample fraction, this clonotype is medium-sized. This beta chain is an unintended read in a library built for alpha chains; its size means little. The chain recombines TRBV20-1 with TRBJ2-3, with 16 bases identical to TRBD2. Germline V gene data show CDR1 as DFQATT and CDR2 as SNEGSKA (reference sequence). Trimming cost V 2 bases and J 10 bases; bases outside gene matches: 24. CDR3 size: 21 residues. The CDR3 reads CSARSSPGLAGGPLVLRSQYF. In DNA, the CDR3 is TGCAGTGCTAGAAGTTCCCCGGGACTAGCGGGAGGGCCCCTGGTTCTTAGGTCGCAGTATTTT.

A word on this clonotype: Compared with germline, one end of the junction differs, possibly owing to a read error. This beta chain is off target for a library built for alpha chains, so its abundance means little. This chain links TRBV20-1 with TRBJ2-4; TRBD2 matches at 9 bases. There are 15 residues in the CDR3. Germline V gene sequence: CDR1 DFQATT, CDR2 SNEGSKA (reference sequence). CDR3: CSAALAGGAENVQYF. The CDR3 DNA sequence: TGCAGTGCTGCCTTGGCGGGGGGGGCCGAAAACGTTCAGTACTTC.

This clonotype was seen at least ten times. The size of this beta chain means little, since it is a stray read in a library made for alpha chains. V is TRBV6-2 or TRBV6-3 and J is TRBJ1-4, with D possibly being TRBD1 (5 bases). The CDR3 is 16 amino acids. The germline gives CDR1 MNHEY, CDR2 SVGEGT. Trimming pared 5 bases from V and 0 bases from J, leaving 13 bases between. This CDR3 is CASSLGHRPTNEKLFF. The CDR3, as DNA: TGTGCCAGCAGTCTCGGACACCGACCAACTAATGAAAAACTGTTTTTT.

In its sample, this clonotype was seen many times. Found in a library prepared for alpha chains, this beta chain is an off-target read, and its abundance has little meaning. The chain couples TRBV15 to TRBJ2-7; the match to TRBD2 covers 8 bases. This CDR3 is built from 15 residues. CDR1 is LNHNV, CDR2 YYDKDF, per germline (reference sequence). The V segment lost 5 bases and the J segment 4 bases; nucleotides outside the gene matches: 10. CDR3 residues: CATSPRGGRGYEQYF. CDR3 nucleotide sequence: TGTGCCACCAGCCCTCGGGGGGGTCGGGGTTACGAGCAGTACTTC.

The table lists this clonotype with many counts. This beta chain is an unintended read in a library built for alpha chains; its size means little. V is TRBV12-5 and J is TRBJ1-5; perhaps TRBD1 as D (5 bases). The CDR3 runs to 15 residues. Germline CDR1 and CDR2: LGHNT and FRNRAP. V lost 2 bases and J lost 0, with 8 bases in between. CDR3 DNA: TGTGCTAGTGGTTTGAACGGGGGTAGCAATCAGCCCCAGCATTTT. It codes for CASGLNGGSNQPQHF.

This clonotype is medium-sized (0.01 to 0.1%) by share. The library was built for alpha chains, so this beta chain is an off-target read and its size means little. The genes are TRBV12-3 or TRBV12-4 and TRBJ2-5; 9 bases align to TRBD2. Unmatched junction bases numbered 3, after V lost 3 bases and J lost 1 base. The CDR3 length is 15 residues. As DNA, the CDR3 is TGTGCCAGCAGTTTTCTAGCGGGGCCCCAAGAGACCCAGTACTTC. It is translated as CASSFLAGPQETQYF.

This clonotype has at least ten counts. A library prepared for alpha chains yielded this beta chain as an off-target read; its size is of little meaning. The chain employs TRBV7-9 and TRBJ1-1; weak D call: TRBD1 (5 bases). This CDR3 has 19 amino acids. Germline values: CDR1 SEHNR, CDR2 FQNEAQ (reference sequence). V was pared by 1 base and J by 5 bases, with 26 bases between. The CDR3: CASSLVDFWRGRASTEAFF. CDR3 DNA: TGTGCCAGCAGCTTAGTTGATTTTTGGAGGGGCAGGGCGAGTACTGAAGCTTTCTTT. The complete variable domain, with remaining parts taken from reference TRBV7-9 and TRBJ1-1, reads DTGVSQNPRHKITKRGQNVTFRCDPISEHNRLYWYRQTLGQGPEFLTYFQNEAQLEKSRLLSDRFSAERPKGSFSTLEIQRTEQGDSAMYLCASSLVDFWRGRASTEAFFGQGTRLTVV.

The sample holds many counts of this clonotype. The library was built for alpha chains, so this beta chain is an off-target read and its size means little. CDR3 amino acids: CATSDLGQGTGNEQFF. The CDR3 nucleotides are TGTGCCACCAGTGATTTGGGGCAGGGGACGGGAAATGAGCAGTTCTTC. The rearrangement links TRBV24-1 to TRBJ2-1; TRBD1 might be the D (6 bases). Trimming removed 0 bases from V and 7 bases from J, with 15 bases in between. The germline CDR1 and CDR2 sequences are KGHDR and SFDVKD. This CDR3 comprises 16 residues.